The source of this T cell receptor (beta chain) is a study of blood T cell repertoires in COVID-19. Background on the study: T cells, B-cell-depleted T cells, or PBMCs supplied cDNA or gDNA.

Original data processing: Amplified reference gene primers provided the basis for estimating nucleated cell counts. Using immunoSEQ multiplex PCR, the repertoire was profiled, and TCRdb retains in-frame clones only, with some absent. V, J and clone size are taken as reported in that table, and D and trimming were inferred from the DNA itself. The sample consists of about 170,000 clones, about 91% of them appearing once. CDR3 size: 15 residues. Germline V gene sequence: CDR1 SGHRS, CDR2 YFSETQ. Unmatched junction bases numbered 5, after V lost 3 bases and J lost 6 bases. Self-reported history from a screening survey and questionnaire set each donor's cohort. Cohort 3 donors were reported recovered after two negative PCRs, clearance, or symptom resolution.

The sequence derives from a woman aged 18 to 35 who had recovered from COVID-19. The V gene is TRBV5-1, the J gene TRBJ2-7; 14 nucleotides line up with TRBD2. Sequenced material: PBMCs or T cells enriched from blood (not recorded which). CDR3 coding DNA: TGCGCCAGCAGCTCGGGACTAGCGGGAGTAGGCGAGCAGTACTTC. Translation: CASSSGLAGVGEQYF. The complete variable domain, with remaining parts taken from reference TRBV5-1 and TRBJ2-7, reads KAGVTQTPRYLIKTRGQQVTLSCSPISGHRSVSWYQQTPGQGLQFLFEYFSETQRNKGNFPGRFSGRQFSNSRSEMNVSTLELGDSALYLCASSSGLAGVGEQYFGPGTRLTVT.